This TCR beta chain was sequenced in a study of OX40 agonist ivuxolimab in advanced cancers. Study as a whole: The study treated patients with ivuxolimab, an agonistic anti-OX40 (CD134) antibody.

Study-wide results and caveats: CD4+ and CD8+ blood T cells expanded clonally by week 6 at 0.1 to 3.0 mg/kg. Part of the nonresponder group also had normalized T-cell clonal expansion that was low.

The method was immunoSEQ multiplex PCR; TCRdb's version includes in-frame clones alone and lacks a portion of them. The data hold tens of thousands of clones, with approximately 81% observed a single time. Germline CDR1 reads SGHDN; CDR2 reads FVKESK. Unmatched junction bases numbered 4, after V lost 2 bases and J lost 10 bases. The length of the CDR3 is 12 residues. To note about this clone: The antigen remains undetermined. Other DNA sequences within the sample encode an identical CDR3.

The sampling schedule covered blood at baseline, cycle 4 day 1, and cycle 7 day 1. The chain joins TRBV14 to TRBJ1-1, with TRBD1 matching 7 bases. The sample here was CD4+ or CD8+ T cells sorted from blood, taken in a trial of the OX40 agonist ivuxolimab. The receptor was isolated from an adult with an advanced solid tumor such as melanoma, head and neck, liver or kidney cancer. The CDR3 DNA sequence: TGTGCCAGCAGCCAAAGCTACAGGGGAGCTTTCTTT. Protein sequence: CASSQSYRGAFF.